Below, 28 T cell receptor beta chains from the same sample are listed, as sequenced in a study of blood T cells in healthy people across ages. A second PCR of 7 to 11 cycles used a sample-barcoded 5' primer and a J-beta primer mix. Using its own MiXCR run on the 5' RACE reads, TCRdb lists one record per CDR3 protein. The table has more than 650,000 distinct CDR3 sequences, less than 70% seen once. The sample comprised blood. The receptors stem from a man at least 80 years old in good health.

This clonotype was counted only a few times. The chain combines TRBV21-1 with TRBJ1-4; the D call of TRBD1 is as the table states it, not checked on the DNA. TRBV21-1 is shown as a pseudogene. This CDR3 is built from 16 residues. CDR3 region: CASSRPWGRAGEKLFF. The CDR3 DNA is TGTGCCAGCAGCAGGCCGTGGGGGCGGGCTGGTGAAAAACTGTTTTTT.

The chain combines TRBV28 with TRBJ2-6; tentative D call: TRBD2 (5 bases). This CDR3 contains 17 residues. From germline, CDR1 is MDHEN and CDR2 SYDVKM. Trimming took 3 bases from V and 4 from J, leaving 16 bases between them. CDR3 nucleotides: TGTGCCAGCAGTTTGGCCCGGGGTGGGCTGGGGGCCAACGTCCTGACTTTC. Protein product: CASSLARGGLGANVLTF. Together with reference TRBV28 and TRBJ2-6, the CDR3 gives the full variable domain: DVKVTQSSRYLVKRTGEKVFLECVQDMDHENMFWYRQDPGLGLRLIYFSYDVKMKEKGDIPEGYSVSREKKERFSLILESASTNQTSMYLCASSLARGGLGANVLTFGAGSRLTVL.

The CDR3: CASGLGLAYNEQFF. The CDR3 DNA sequence: TGTGCTAGTGGTTTGGGGCTCGCCTACAATGAGCAGTTCTTC. This chain uses TRBV12-5 with TRBJ2-1; no reliable D call. V was trimmed by 1 base and J by 2 bases, leaving 6 bases between them. CDR1 LGHNT and CDR2 FRNRAP come from the germline V gene. The CDR3 length is 14 residues.

This clonotype has just a few counts. V is TRBV29-1 and J is TRBJ2-7, with 9 bases identical to TRBD1. Germline V gene data show CDR1 as SQVTM and CDR2 as ANQGSEA. V shed 0 bases, J shed 2 bases, and the junction held 5 bases outside the gene matches. The CDR3 has 15 amino acids. The CDR3 region is CSVEDRQGGPYEQYF. DNA of the CDR3: TGCAGCGTTGAAGATCGACAGGGGGGGCCCTACGAGCAGTACTTC.

The V gene is TRBV6-2 or TRBV6-3, the J gene TRBJ2-1, with 9 positions matching TRBD2. Unmatched junction bases numbered 6, after V lost 5 bases and J lost 10 bases. The CDR3 covers 13 residues. The germline gives CDR1 MNHEY, CDR2 SVGEGT. CDR3 region: CASSDPGTSEQFF. The DNA for the CDR3 is TGTGCCAGCAGTGACCCCGGGACTAGCGAGCAGTTCTTC.

CDR3 nucleotide sequence: TGTGCCAGCTCCGGGACTCCCTACAATGAGCAGTACTTC. Translating it yields CASSGTPYNEQYF. The J gene is TRBJ2-1, the V gene TRBV28; D perhaps matches TRBD2 (6 bases). The closer fit of TRBJ2-7 to the DNA end suggests the J call may be wrong. The CDR3 covers 13 residues. Germline CDR1 MDHEN, CDR2 SYDVKM.

This clonotype was picked up a small number of times. CDR3 protein: CASSSSGPSGRRYAYF. The CDR3 DNA follows: TGCGCCAGCAGCTCATCCGGGCCTAGCGGGAGAAGATACGCGTATTTT. The V and J genes are TRBV5-1 and TRBJ2-3; TRBD2 aligns across 10 bases. This CDR3 is built from 16 residues. CDR1 is SGHRS and CDR2 is YFSETQ in the germline V gene. V shed 3 bases, J shed 14 bases, and the junction held 18 bases outside the gene matches.

This rearrangement joins TRBV6-5 to TRBJ1-2; weak D call: TRBD1 (6 bases). The V gene lost 5 bases and the J gene lost 4 bases, with 20 bases spanning the gap. Germline V CDR1 and CDR2: MNHEY, SVGAGI. The CDR3 is made up of 16 amino acids. Here the CDR3 reads CASSPTMTGPPYGYTF. CDR3 DNA sequence: TGTGCCAGCAGTCCGACCATGACAGGCCCCCCCTATGGCTACACCTTC.

This sequence joins TRBV20-1 and TRBJ2-7, with 11 positions matching TRBD2. Germline CDR1 is DFQATT and CDR2 is SNEGSKA (reference sequence). The CDR3 is 14 amino acids. V was clipped by 5 bases and J by 0 bases; unmatched bases: 3. The CDR3 spells CSAPTSGSSYEQYF. CDR3 sequence (DNA): TGCAGTGCTCCTACTAGCGGGAGCTCCTACGAGCAGTACTTC.

The V call is TRBV3-1, the J call TRBJ2-6; unclear D gene. V gave up 4 bases and J gave up 0 bases, with 10 bases separating them. The V gene's germline CDR1 is LGHDT and CDR2 YNNKEL (reference sequence). The CDR3 is 16 residues long. CDR3 sequence: CASSLPQSSGANVLTF. CDR3 in DNA: TGTGCCAGCAGCCTGCCACAGAGCTCTGGGGCCAACGTCCTGACTTTC.

The chain is built from TRBV7-2 and TRBJ2-7; 12 bases agree with TRBD2. The V and J ends lost 5 bases and 4 bases, in that order; junction bases with no gene match: 9. CDR1 and CDR2 (germline): SGHTA, FQGNSA. The length of the CDR3 is 16 residues. The CDR3 reads CASSRLTSGRKYEQYF. CDR3 nucleotides: TGTGCCAGCAGCCGGCTTACTAGCGGGAGGAAGTACGAGCAGTACTTC.

The chain employs TRBV5-1 and TRBJ1-2; possibly TRBD1 for D (5 bases). CDR3 length: 12 amino acids. Germline V CDR1 and CDR2: SGHRS, YFSETQ. The CDR3 DNA is TGCGTCACACGCATGGGGACCAATGGCTACACCTTC. It yields the protein CVTRMGTNGYTF.

This chain connects TRBV20-1 to TRBJ2-7; 8 bases are a match to TRBD1. The length of the CDR3 is 12 residues. Germline V gives CDR1 DFQATT, CDR2 SNEGSKA (reference sequence). V trimming: 6 bases; J trimming: 2 bases; junction bases outside the gene matches: 3. Written as DNA, the CDR3 is TGCAGTGCCGACAGGGGCACCTACGAGCAGTACTTC. As protein: CSADRGTYEQYF.

Comments on this clonotype: A junction boundary mismatches the germline segment, possibly from a read error. The chain combines TRBV20-1 with TRBJ2-1, with 9 bases identical to TRBD2. The CDR3 is 13 amino acids. In germline, CDR1 is DFQATT, CDR2 SNEGSKA (reference sequence). The CDR3 DNA reads TGCAGCGCTAGCGGGGTTAGAGGGGATGAGCAGTTCTTC. The encoded protein is CSASGVRGDEQFF.

This clonotype came up a few times. The chain joins TRBV5-1 to TRBJ2-1; 8 positions agree with TRBD1. In germline, CDR1 is SGHRS, CDR2 YFSETQ. The V and J ends lost 2 bases and 0 bases, in that order; junction bases with no gene match: 13. The CDR3 totals 19 residues. The CDR3, as DNA: TGCGCCAGCAGCTTCGACGGGACAGGAGCATGGAGCTCCTACAATGAGCAGTTCTTC. Its translation: CASSFDGTGAWSSYNEQFF.

This chain links TRBV6-5 with TRBJ1-6; a weak D match, TRBD1 (6 bases). CDR3 size: 15 residues. CDR1 and CDR2 (germline): MNHEY, SVGAGI. Trimming took off 6 bases at V and 7 bases at J, with 16 bases between the two ends. The CDR3 loop reads CASSRSGGENSPLHF. CDR3 DNA sequence: TGTGCCAGCAGCCGCAGCGGGGGCGAGAATTCACCCCTCCACTTT.

As for this clonotype: One junction end disagrees with the germline gene, perhaps due to a read error. CDR3 sequence (DNA): TGTGCCAGCTCCCCTCGAAACAGGGGCCCCGGTAGCACTGAGGCTTTCTTT. Translated, it gives CASSPRNRGPGSTEAFF. The J gene is TRBJ1-1, the V gene TRBV18; 7 positions match TRBD1. The V gene's germline CDR1 is KGHSH and CDR2 LQKENI. This CDR3 has 17 residues.

This chain connects TRBV6-6 to TRBJ2-7, with D tentatively TRBD2 (6 bases). Germline loops: CDR1 MNHNY, CDR2 SVGAGI (reference sequence). The CDR3 length is 13 residues. V lost 10 bases and J lost 3, with 16 bases in between. The CDR3 DNA follows: TGTGCCACCTCGGAGGCTAGCGTCTACGAGCAGTACTTC. As protein: CATSEASVYEQYF.

Turning to this clonotype: A clone one base away is much larger, so this may be a read error. The rearrangement joins TRBV9 to TRBJ2-3; 10 nucleotides match TRBD2. Trimming at V came to 3 bases and at J to 4 bases, leaving 5 bases not matched to a gene. Germline assignment: CDR1 SGDLS and CDR2 YYNGEE. CDR3 length: 15 residues. The CDR3 loop reads CASSGRLAGADTQYF. The CDR3, as DNA: TGTGCCAGCAGCGGAAGGCTAGCGGGAGCAGATACGCAGTATTTT.

The genes are TRBV5-1 and TRBJ1-6; D uncertain. The CDR3 length is 16 residues. Between the trimmed V and J ends, which lost 2 bases and 7 bases, there was a span of 16 bases. Germline lookup yields CDR1 SGHRS and CDR2 YFSETQ. CDR3 in DNA: TGCGCCAGCAGCTTCAATTCGGGCGGGAGGAATTCACCCCTCCACTTT. Its protein product is CASSFNSGGRNSPLHF.

This clonotype showed up just a few times. The chain is built from TRBV20-1 and TRBJ1-1; D perhaps matches TRBD1 (6 bases). This CDR3 comprises 12 residues. Germline CDR1 and CDR2: DFQATT and SNEGSKA (reference sequence). V was shortened by 6 bases and J by 5 bases, with 13 bases between the two germline ends. As DNA, the CDR3 is TGCAGTGCAACACCCCAGGGGACTGAAGCTTTCTTT. As protein: CSATPQGTEAFF.

This clonotype was observed many times. The chain joins TRBV29-1 to TRBJ1-4; 7 positions match TRBD1. Germline V lookup: CDR1 SQVTM, CDR2 ANQGSEA. CDR3 length: 12 amino acids. J lost 7 bases, V lost 4 bases, and 3 bases had no gene match. CDR3 loop: CSVGAGGEKLFF. The CDR3 nucleotides are TGCAGCGTTGGAGCAGGGGGTGAAAAACTGTTTTTT.

This clonotype was seen a handful of times. The gene calls are TRBV29-1 and TRBJ2-5; D perhaps matches TRBD2 (6 bases). The CDR3 is made up of 12 amino acids. CDR1 SQVTM and CDR2 ANQGSEA come from the germline V gene. Trimming pared 5 bases from V and 11 bases from J, leaving 18 bases between. CDR3 coding DNA: TGCAGCGTTTCCCCCCAGGGCGGGGAGCAGTACTTC. Amino acids: CSVSPQGGEQYF.

The rearrangement joins TRBV25-1 to TRBJ1-1; no definite D call. V shed 4 bases and J shed 4 bases, with 13 bases lying between them. The CDR3 contains 14 residues. CDR1 and CDR2 from the germline V gene are MGHDK and SYGVNS. The CDR3 loop reads CASSGEPLGTEAFF. The CDR3 DNA follows: TGTGCCAGCAGTGGGGAACCGCTAGGCACTGAAGCTTTCTTT.

In its sample, this clonotype was seen a few times. CDR3 in DNA: TGCAGCGTTGATAGCGTCTATGGCTACACCTTC. Encoded protein: CSVDSVYGYTF. This chain uses TRBV29-1 with TRBJ1-2; no clear D gene. Trimming took 3 bases from V and 4 from J, leaving 6 bases between them. The germline CDR1 and CDR2 sequences are SQVTM and ANQGSEA. The CDR3 is 11 amino acids.

The rearrangement joins TRBV5-1 to TRBJ1-2; the D is unclear. The CDR3 consists of 16 residues. V gave up 4 bases and J gave up 6 bases, with 22 bases separating them. Germline V gene lookup returns CDR1 SGHRS and CDR2 YFSETQ. CDR3 in DNA: TGCGCCAGCAGCCCCGAAGTAGGGCGGACGCTCGATGGCTACACCTTC. It encodes CASSPEVGRTLDGYTF.

Worth noting for this clonotype: One junction end disagrees with the germline gene, perhaps due to a read error. The genes are TRBV7-9 and TRBJ2-3; 7 bases fit TRBD1. The CDR3 is 13 residues long. CDR1 is SEHNR and CDR2 is FQNEAQ in the germline V gene (reference sequence). CDR3 sequence (DNA): TGTGCCAGCAGCTTAGCGGGGACAGATACGCGGTATTTT. Its protein product is CASSLAGTDTRYF.

The chain links TRBV20-1 to TRBJ2-1; 7 nucleotides align to TRBD2. The V gene's germline CDR1 is DFQATT and CDR2 SNEGSKA (reference sequence). After removal of 0 bases from V and 5 bases from J, the junction contained 7 bases not matched to a gene. The CDR3 is 15 amino acids. The CDR3 nucleotides are TGCAGTGCTAGAGATGGCCCTAGCGGAGACAATGAGCAGTTCTTC. It yields the protein CSARDGPSGDNEQFF.